This note documents a single T cell receptor (beta chain) sequence. Its antigen remains unknown. The data are from a study of beta chain features in type 1 diabetes. Findings and limits, study-wide: TCRB CDR3s from Type 1 diabetes patients were moderately but significantly shorter in all four CD4+ subsets.

This CDR3 comprises 14 residues. In germline, CDR1 is SGHAT, CDR2 FQNNGV. Trimming took 4 bases from V and 1 from J, leaving 10 bases between them. Each donor gave one heparinised blood draw averaging approximately 100 mL. Reverse transcription of all isolated RNA meant that expressed TCRB transcripts were sequenced. Produced via immunoSEQ multiplex PCR; TCRdb's table is partial and in-frame only. This sample carries about 350,000 clones, less than 20% of them seen once, and the ten largest clones take around 0.04%. The sample was naive CD4+ T cells from blood. J is TRBJ1-1 and V is TRBV11-2, with D perhaps TRBD1 (5 bases). The TCR was taken from a woman in her late teens or twenties in good health. The CDR3, as DNA: TGTGCCAGCAGCTCCGTAAGGGGGAACACTGAAGCTTTCTTT. It translates to CASSSVRGNTEAFF.